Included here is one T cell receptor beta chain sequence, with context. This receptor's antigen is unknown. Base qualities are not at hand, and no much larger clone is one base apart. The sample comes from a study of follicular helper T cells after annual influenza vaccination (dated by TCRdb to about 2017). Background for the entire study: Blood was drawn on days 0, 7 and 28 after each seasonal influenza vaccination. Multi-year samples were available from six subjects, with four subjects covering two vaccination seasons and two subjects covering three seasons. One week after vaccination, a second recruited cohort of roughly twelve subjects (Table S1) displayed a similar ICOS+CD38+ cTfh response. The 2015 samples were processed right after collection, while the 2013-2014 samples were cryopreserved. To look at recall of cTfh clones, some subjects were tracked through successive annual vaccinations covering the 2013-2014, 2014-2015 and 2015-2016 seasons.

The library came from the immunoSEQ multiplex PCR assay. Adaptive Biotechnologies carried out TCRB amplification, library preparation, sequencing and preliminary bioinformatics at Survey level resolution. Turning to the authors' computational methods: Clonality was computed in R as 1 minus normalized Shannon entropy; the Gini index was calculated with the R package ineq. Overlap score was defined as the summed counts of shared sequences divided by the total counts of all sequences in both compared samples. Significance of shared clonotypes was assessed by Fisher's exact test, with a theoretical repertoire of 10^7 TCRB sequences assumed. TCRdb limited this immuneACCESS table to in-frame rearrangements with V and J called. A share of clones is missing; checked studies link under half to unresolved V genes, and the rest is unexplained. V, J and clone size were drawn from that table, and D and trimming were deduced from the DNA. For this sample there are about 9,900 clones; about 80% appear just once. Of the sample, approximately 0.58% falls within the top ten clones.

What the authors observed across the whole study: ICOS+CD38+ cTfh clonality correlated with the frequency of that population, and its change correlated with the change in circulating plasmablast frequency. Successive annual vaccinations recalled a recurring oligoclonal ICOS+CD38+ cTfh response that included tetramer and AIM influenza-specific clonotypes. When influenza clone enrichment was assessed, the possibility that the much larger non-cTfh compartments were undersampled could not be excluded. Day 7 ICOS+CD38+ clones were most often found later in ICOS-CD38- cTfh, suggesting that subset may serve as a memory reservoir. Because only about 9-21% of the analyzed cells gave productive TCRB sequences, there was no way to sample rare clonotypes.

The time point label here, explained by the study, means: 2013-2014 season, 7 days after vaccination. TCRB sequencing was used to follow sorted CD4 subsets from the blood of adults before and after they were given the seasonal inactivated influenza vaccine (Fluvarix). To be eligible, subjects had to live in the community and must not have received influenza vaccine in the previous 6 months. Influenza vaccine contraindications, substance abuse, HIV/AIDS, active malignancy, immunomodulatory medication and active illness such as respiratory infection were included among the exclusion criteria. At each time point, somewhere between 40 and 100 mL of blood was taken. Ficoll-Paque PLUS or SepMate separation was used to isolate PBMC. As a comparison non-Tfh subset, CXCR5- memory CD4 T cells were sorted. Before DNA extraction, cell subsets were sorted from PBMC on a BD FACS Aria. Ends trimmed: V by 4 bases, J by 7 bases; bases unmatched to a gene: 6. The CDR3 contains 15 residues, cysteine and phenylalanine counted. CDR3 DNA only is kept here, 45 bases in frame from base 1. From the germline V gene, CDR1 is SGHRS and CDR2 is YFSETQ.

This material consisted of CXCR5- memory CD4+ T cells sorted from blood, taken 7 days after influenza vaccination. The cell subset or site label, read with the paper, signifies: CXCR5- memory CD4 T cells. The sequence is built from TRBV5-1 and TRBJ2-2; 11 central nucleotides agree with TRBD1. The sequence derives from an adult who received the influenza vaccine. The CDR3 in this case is CASSLRDRGVGELFF. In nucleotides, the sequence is TGCGCCAGCAGCCTCCGGGACAGGGGGGTCGGGGAGCTGTTTTTT. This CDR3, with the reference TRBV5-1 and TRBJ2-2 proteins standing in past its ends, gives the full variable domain KAGVTQTPRYLIKTRGQQVTLSCSPISGHRSVSWYQQTPGQGLQFLFEYFSETQRNKGNFPGRFSGRQFSNSRSEMNVSTLELGDSALYLCASSLRDRGVGELFFGEGSRLTVL.